The 16 T cell receptor beta chains listed next were all sequenced from one sample in a study of blood T cells in healthy people across ages (dated by TCRdb to between 2015 and 2016). Libraries came from 5' RACE. The listed sequencing device is Illumina HiSeq 2500. A second PCR of about 6 to 11 cycles was performed with a sample-barcoded 5' primer and a J-beta primer mix. TCRdb's own reprocessing of the public reads used fastp at Q25 and MiXCR and kept productive beta chains. Entries are consolidated by CDR3 protein sequence, retaining the most common genes and DNA. The table for this sample lists under 2,000,000 distinct CDR3 sequences; 49% of them were counted only once. Roughly 2% of the sample goes to the ten largest clones. Sequences were obtained from blood. These receptors all come from a woman aged 40 to 50 in good health.

J is TRBJ1-2 and V is TRBV6-1, with D possibly being TRBD1 (5 bases). Per germline, CDR1 MNHNS and CDR2 SASEGT. The CDR3 loop spans 16 amino acids. V lost 2 bases and J 2 bases, leaving 15 bases between the germline ends. CDR3 region: CASSEPRQPPNYGYTF. The CDR3 nucleotides read TGTGCCAGCAGTGAACCGCGACAGCCGCCGAACTATGGCTACACCTTC.

The chain employs TRBV11-2 and TRBJ2-7; TRBD2 agrees at 8 bases. The J call is in doubt because the DNA end fits TRBJ2-5 better. Germline V gene sequence: CDR1 SGHAT, CDR2 FQNNGV. There are 15 residues in the CDR3. CDR3 region: CASSVYVAGQETQYF. CDR3 coding DNA: TGTGCCAGCAGCGTATATGTAGCGGGGCAAGAGACCCAGTACTTC.

This chain connects TRBV6-5 to TRBJ1-1; no firm D call. The CDR3 is made up of 16 amino acids. Germline V gene sequence: CDR1 MNHEY, CDR2 SVGAGI. V lost 1 base, J lost 1 base, and 13 bases lay in between. The CDR3 here is CASSYWSGQKNTEAFF. The CDR3 region has the DNA TGTGCCAGCAGTTACTGGTCGGGTCAGAAGAACACTGAAGCTTTCTTT.

This clonotype was detected only a few times. This chain joins TRBV18 and TRBJ2-5; 10 bases fit TRBD2. CDR1 and CDR2 (germline): KGHSH, LQKENI. With V trimmed by 1 base and J by 4 bases, 6 bases remained unmatched. The CDR3 totals 16 residues. CDR3 sequence reads: CASSPRSSGGGETQYF. CDR3 nucleotide sequence: TGTGCCAGCTCACCACGCTCTAGCGGGGGAGGAGAGACCCAGTACTTC.

The rearrangement links TRBV18 to TRBJ1-1; a possible D gene is TRBD1 (5 bases). CDR1 KGHSH and CDR2 LQKENI come from the germline V gene. There are 15 residues in the CDR3. Trimming cost V 1 base and J 6 bases, with 15 bases left between them. The CDR3, as DNA: TGTGCCAGCTCACCACTCGCGAATGGGGACGCTGAAGCTTTCTTT. Translation: CASSPLANGDAEAFF.

The chain links TRBV25-1 to TRBJ2-7; D possibly corresponds to TRBD1 (5 bases). Germline V gives CDR1 MGHDK, CDR2 SYGVNS. Deletions cut 3 bases from V and 5 bases from J, with 11 bases between. The CDR3 has 13 residues. CDR3 in DNA: TGTGCCAGCAGTGAGGCAGGGTTGGACGAGCAGTACTTC. Protein sequence: CASSEAGLDEQYF.

The gene calls are TRBV5-1 and TRBJ2-1; D not resolved. The CDR3 covers 15 residues. The V end lost 3 bases, the J end lost 5 bases, and 15 bases lay between the germline ends. Germline V gene data show CDR1 as SGHRS and CDR2 as YFSETQ. This CDR3 reads CASSSPRTANNEQFF. The CDR3 DNA reads as TGCGCCAGCAGCTCTCCCCGGACGGCCAACAATGAGCAGTTCTTC.

V gene TRBV21-1 combines with J gene TRBJ2-7. TRBV21-1 is assigned pseudogene status. The CDR3 spans 14 residues. The CDR3 sequence: CASVIELPHYEQYF. The CDR3 nucleotides read TGTGCCAGCGTAATAGAACTACCGCACTACGAGCAGTACTTC.

On this clonotype: The DNA is omitted, as the CDR3 cannot be located on it reliably, and the CDR3 follows TCRdb's listing. V usage is TRBV10-3 and J usage is TRBJ2-7. Germline loops: CDR1 ENHRY, CDR2 SYGVKD. The CDR3 is 15 residues long, counting both termini. The CDR3 here is CAISDFGEGSYEQYF.

The chain carries TRBV21-1 and TRBJ2-3; the table's TRBD1 call for D was not verified on the DNA. TRBV21-1 is tagged as a pseudogene. The CDR3 covers 14 residues. The CDR3 DNA sequence: TGTGCCAGCAGCACTTCCAGGGTACCAGATACGCAGTATTTT. Translated: CASSTSRVPDTQYF.

The chain carries TRBV29-1 and TRBJ2-6; either TRBD1 or TRBD2 may fit D (5 bases each). The V gene's germline CDR1 is SQVTM and CDR2 ANQGSEA. The CDR3 covers 14 residues. Trimming stripped 5 bases from V and 1 base from J, with 9 bases between. The CDR3 reads CSVFGGSGANVLTF. DNA of the CDR3: TGCAGCGTTTTTGGGGGTTCTGGGGCCAACGTCCTGACTTTC.

This clonotype was picked up one time. The chain links TRBV24-1 to TRBJ2-5; D is uncertain. V lost 2 bases to trimming and J lost 2 bases, with 8 bases between them. In germline, CDR1 is KGHDR, CDR2 SFDVKD. The CDR3 runs 14 residues. In DNA form, the CDR3 reads TGTGCCACCAGTGATTCGATTACTCAAGAGACCCAGTACTTC. The encoded protein is CATSDSITQETQYF.

This clonotype showed up just a few times. V usage is TRBV5-1 and J usage is TRBJ2-5; maybe TRBD1 (5 bases). Germline CDR1 reads SGHRS; CDR2 reads YFSETQ. The CDR3 consists of 16 residues. V lost 0 bases, J lost 2 bases, and 14 bases lay in between. CDR3 nucleotides: TGCGCCAGCAGCTTGGGGGCAACAGGTGATCAAGAGACCCAGTACTTC. As protein: CASSLGATGDQETQYF.

The rearrangement uses TRBV24-1 and TRBJ1-5; TRBD1 matches 10 bases. The germline CDR1 and CDR2 sequences are KGHDR and SFDVKD. The CDR3 is 17 amino acids. The V gene end was trimmed by 5 bases and the J gene end by 0 bases; junction bases not matched to a gene: 6. CDR3 coding DNA: TGTGCCACCAGTGCCCCGGGACAGGGGAATAGCAATCAGCCCCAGCATTTT. Amino acid sequence: CATSAPGQGNSNQPQHF.

The chain joins TRBV5-1 to TRBJ2-1; D gene uncertain. Trimming removed 0 bases from V and 12 bases from J, with 7 bases in between. Germline CDR1 is SGHRS and CDR2 is YFSETQ. The CDR3 length is 11 residues. CDR3 DNA: TGCGCCAGCAGCTTGGGGTCCTGGCAGTTCTTC. This gives the protein CASSLGSWQFF.

The chain combines TRBV6-5 with TRBJ2-1, with 7 bases identical to TRBD2. The trim removed 0 bases at V and 10 bases at J, leaving 12 bases unmatched. The germline V gene encodes CDR1 MNHEY and CDR2 SVGAGI. This CDR3 contains 16 residues. The CDR3 DNA is TGTGCCAGCAGTTACTCCTCCTATTACAGCGGGGCCGAGCAGTTCTTC. Its protein product is CASSYSSYYSGAEQFF.